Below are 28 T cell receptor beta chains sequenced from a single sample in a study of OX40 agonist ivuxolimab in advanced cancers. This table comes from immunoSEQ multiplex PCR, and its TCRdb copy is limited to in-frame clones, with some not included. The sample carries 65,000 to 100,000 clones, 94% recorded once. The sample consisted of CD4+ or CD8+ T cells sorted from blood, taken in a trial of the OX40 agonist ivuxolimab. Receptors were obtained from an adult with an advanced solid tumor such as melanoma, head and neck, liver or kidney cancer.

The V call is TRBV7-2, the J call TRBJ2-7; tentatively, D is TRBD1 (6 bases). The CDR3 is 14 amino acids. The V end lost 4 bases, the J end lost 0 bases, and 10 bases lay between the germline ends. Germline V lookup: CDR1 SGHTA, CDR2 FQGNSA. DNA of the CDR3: TGTGCCAGCAGCTCACCGGGACACTCCTACGAGCAGTACTTC. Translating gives CASSSPGHSYEQYF.

The CDR3 DNA follows: TGCGCCAGCAGCCCGACGGAGGGCGAGGTCGGCGAGCAGTACTTC. Translated: CASSPTEGEVGEQYF. The rearrangement uses TRBV5-1 and TRBJ2-7, with D possibly matching TRBD2 (6 bases). The V gene's germline CDR1 is SGHRS and CDR2 YFSETQ. Trimming removed 4 bases from V and 6 bases from J, with 20 bases in between. This CDR3 region has 15 residues. The full variable domain, completed using reference TRBV5-1 and TRBJ2-7, is KAGVTQTPRYLIKTRGQQVTLSCSPISGHRSVSWYQQTPGQGLQFLFEYFSETQRNKGNFPGRFSGRQFSNSRSEMNVSTLELGDSALYLCASSPTEGEVGEQYFGPGTRLTVT.

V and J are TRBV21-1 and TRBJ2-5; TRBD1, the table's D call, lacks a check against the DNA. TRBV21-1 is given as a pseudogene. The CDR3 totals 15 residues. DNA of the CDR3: TGTGCCAGCAGCAATGTCGGACAGTACCAAGAGACCCAGTACTTC. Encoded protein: CASSNVGQYQETQYF.

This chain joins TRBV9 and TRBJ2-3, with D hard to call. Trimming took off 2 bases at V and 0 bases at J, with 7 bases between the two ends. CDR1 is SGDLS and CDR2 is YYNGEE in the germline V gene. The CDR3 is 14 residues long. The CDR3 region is CASSVGDSTDTQYF. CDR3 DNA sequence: TGTGCCAGCAGCGTTGGGGATAGCACAGATACGCAGTATTTT.

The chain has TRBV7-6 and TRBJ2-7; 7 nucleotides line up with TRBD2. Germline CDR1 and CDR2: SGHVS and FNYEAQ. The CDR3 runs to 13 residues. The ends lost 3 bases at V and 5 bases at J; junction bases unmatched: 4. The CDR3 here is CASSFGGSNEQYF. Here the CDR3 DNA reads TGTGCCAGCAGCTTCGGCGGGAGTAACGAGCAGTACTTC. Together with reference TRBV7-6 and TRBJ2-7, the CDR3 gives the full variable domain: GAGVSQSPRYKVTKRGQDVALRCDPISGHVSLYWYRQALGQGPEFLTYFNYEAQQDKSGLPNDRFSAERPEGSISTLTIQRTEQRDSAMYRCASSFGGSNEQYFGPGTRLTVT.

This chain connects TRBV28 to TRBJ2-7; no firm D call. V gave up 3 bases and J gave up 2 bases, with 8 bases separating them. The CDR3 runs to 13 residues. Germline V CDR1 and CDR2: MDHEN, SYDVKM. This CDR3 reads CASSFTATYEQYF. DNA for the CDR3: TGTGCCAGCAGTTTCACAGCAACCTACGAGCAGTACTTC.

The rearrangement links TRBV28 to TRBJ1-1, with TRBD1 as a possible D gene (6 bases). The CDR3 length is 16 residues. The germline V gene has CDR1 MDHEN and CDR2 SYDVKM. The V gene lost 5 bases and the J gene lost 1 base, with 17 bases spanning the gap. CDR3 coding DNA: TGTGCCAGCAGTAAGGATTTACTACAGGGGAACACTGAAGCTTTCTTT. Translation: CASSKDLLQGNTEAFF.

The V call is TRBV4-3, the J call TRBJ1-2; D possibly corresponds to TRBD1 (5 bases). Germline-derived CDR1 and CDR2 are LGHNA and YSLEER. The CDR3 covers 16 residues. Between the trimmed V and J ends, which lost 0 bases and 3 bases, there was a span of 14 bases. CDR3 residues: CASSQDTSQAYYGYTF. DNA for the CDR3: TGCGCCAGCAGCCAAGATACGTCACAGGCGTACTATGGCTACACCTTC.

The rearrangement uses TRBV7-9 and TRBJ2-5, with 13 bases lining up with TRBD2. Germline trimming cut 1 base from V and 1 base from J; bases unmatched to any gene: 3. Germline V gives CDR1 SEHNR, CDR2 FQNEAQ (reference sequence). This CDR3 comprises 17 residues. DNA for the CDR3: TGTGCCAGCAGCTTAGGGGGACTAGCGGGGTTCCAAGAGACCCAGTACTTC. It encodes CASSLGGLAGFQETQYF.

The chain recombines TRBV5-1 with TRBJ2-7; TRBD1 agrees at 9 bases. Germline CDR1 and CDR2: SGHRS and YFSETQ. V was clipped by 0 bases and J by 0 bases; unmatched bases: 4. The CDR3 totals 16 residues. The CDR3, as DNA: TGCGCCAGCAGCTTGGCAGGACAGGGGTTCTCCTACGAGCAGTACTTC. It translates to CASSLAGQGFSYEQYF.

Here the CDR3 reads CASSIVWTNTEAFF. The CDR3 region has the DNA TGTGCCAGTAGTATAGTTTGGACCAACACTGAAGCTTTCTTT. This chain connects TRBV19 to TRBJ1-1; no firm D call. V lost 1 base to trimming and J lost 2 bases, with 8 bases between them. The CDR3 is 14 residues long. Germline V CDR1 and CDR2: LNHDA, SQIVND (reference sequence). Together with reference TRBV19 and TRBJ1-1, the CDR3 gives the full variable domain: DGGITQSPKYLFRKEGQNVTLSCEQNLNHDAMYWYRQDPGQGLRLIYYSQIVNDFQKGDIAEGYSVSREKKESFPLTVTSAQKNPTAFYLCASSIVWTNTEAFFGQGTRLTVV.

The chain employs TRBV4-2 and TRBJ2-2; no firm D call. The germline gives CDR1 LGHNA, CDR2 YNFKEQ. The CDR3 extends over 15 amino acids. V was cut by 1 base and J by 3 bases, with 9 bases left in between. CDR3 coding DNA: TGTGCCAGCAGCCAAGTCTATGGGGACACCGGGGAGCTGTTTTTT. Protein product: CASSQVYGDTGELFF.

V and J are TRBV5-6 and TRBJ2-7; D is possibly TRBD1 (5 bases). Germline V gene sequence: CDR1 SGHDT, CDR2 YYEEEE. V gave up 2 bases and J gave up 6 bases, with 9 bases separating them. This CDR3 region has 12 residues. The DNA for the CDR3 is TGTGCCAGCAGCTTTACAGGATCCGAGCAGTACTTC. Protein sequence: CASSFTGSEQYF.

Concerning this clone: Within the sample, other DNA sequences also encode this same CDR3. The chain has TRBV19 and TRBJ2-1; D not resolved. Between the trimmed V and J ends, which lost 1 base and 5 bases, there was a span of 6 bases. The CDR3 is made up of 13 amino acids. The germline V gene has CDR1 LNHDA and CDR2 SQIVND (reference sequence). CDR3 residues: CASSIGGDNEQFF. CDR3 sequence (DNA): TGTGCCAGTAGTATAGGAGGTGACAATGAGCAGTTCTTC. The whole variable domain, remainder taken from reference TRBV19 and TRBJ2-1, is DGGITQSPKYLFRKEGQNVTLSCEQNLNHDAMYWYRQDPGQGLRLIYYSQIVNDFQKGDIAEGYSVSREKKESFPLTVTSAQKNPTAFYLCASSIGGDNEQFFGPGTRLTVL.

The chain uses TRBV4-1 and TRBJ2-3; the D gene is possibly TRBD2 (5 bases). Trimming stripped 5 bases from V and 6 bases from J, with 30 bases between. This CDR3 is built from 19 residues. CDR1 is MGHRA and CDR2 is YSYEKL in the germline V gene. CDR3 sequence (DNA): TGCGCCAGCAGCAGTCCGCGGATACCTCGGGGAAGGACCTATGATACGCAGTATTTT. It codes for CASSSPRIPRGRTYDTQYF.

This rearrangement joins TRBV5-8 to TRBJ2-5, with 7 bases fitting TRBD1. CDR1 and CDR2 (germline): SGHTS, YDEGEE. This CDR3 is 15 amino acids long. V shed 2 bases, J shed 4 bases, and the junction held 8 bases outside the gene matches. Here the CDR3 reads CASSLLAGGRETQYF. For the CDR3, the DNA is TGTGCCAGCAGCTTATTAGCAGGGGGTAGAGAGACCCAGTACTTC.

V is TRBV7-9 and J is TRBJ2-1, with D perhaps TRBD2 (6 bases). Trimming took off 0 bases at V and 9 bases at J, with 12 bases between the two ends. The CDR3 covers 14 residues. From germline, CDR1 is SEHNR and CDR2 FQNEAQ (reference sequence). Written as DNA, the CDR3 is TGTGCCAGCAGCTTAGCGGGAGGTTCAGGTGAGCAGTTCTTC. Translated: CASSLAGGSGEQFF.

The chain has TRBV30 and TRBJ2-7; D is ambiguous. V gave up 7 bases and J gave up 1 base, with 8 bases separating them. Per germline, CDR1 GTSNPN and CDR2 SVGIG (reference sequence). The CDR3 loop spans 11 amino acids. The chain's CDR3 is CAFRVSYEQYF. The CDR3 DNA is TGTGCCTTTAGAGTTTCCTACGAGCAGTACTTC. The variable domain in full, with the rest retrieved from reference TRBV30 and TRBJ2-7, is SQTIHQWPATLVQPVGSPLSLECTVEGTSNPNLYWYRQAAGRGLQLLFYSVGIGQISSEVPQNLSASRPQDRQFILSSKKLLLSDSGFYLCAFRVSYEQYFGPGTRLTVT.

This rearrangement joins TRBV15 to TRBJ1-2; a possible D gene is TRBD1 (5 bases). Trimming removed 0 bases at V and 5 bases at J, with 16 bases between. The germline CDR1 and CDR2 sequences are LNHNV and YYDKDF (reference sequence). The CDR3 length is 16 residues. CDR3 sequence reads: CATSRDLAGAAYGYTF. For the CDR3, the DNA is TGTGCCACCAGCAGAGATCTCGCCGGGGCAGCTTATGGCTACACCTTC.

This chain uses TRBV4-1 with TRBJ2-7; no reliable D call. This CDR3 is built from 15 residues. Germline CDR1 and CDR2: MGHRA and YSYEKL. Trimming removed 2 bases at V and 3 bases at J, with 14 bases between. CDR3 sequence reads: CASSQSWDGNYEQYF. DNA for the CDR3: TGCGCCAGCAGCCAAAGTTGGGATGGCAACTACGAGCAGTACTTC.

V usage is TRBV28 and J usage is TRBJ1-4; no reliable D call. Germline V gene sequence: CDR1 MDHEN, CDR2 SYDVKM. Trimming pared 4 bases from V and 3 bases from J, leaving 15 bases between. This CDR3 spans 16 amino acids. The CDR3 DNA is TGTGCCAGCAGTTCATTTGCGGGAGTTGCTAATGAAAAACTGTTTTTT. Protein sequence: CASSSFAGVANEKLFF.

The CDR3 DNA follows: TGTGCCAGCAGTTTTACAGGGAGGGGGGAGACCCAGTACTTC. Its translation is CASSFTGRGETQYF. The chain combines TRBV28 with TRBJ2-5, with D maybe TRBD2 (7 bases). This CDR3 has 14 residues. Trimming shortened V by 3 bases and J by 5 bases, and 13 bases separated the two germline ends. Germline V lookup: CDR1 MDHEN, CDR2 SYDVKM.

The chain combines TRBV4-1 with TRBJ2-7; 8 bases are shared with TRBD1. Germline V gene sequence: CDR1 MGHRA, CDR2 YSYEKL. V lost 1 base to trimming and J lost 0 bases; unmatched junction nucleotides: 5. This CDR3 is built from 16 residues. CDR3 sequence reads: CASSQARTGSSYEQYF. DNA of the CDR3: TGCGCCAGCAGCCAAGCTCGGACAGGGAGCTCCTACGAGCAGTACTTC.

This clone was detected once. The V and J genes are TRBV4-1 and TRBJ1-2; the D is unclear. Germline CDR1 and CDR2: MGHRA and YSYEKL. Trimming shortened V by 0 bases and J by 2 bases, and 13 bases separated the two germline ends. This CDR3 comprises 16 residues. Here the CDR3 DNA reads TGCGCCAGCAGCCAAGATTCCTCAGGAAGAAACTATGGCTACACCTTC. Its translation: CASSQDSSGRNYGYTF.

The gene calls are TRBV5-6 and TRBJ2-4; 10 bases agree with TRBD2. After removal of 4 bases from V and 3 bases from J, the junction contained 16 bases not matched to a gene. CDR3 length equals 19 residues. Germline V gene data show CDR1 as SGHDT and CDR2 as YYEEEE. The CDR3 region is CASSPRERGGESGKNIQYF. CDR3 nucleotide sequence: TGTGCCAGCAGCCCCCGGGAGCGGGGGGGGGAATCGGGCAAAAACATTCAGTACTTC.

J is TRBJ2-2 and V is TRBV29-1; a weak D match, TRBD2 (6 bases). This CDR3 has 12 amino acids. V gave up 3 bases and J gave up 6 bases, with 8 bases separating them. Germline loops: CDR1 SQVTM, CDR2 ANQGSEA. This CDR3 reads CSVEWGAGELFF. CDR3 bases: TGCAGCGTTGAGTGGGGGGCCGGGGAGCTGTTTTTT.

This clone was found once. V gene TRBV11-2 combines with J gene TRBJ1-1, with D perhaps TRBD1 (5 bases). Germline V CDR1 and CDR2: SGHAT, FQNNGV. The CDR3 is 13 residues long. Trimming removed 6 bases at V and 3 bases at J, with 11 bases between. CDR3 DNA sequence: TGTGCCAGCAGTTATACCAGGGACACTGAAGCTTTCTTT. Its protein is CASSYTRDTEAFF.

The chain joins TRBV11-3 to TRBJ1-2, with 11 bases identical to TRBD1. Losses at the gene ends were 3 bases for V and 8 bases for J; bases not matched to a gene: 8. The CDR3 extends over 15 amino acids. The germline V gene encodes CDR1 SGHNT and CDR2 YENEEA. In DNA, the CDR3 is TGTGCCAGCAGCTTCCCGGACAGGGGGCGCAGGGGCTACACCTTC. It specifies CASSFPDRGRRGYTF. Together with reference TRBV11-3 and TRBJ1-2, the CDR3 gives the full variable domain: EAGVVQSPRYKIIEKKQPVAFWCNPISGHNTLYWYLQNLGQGPELLIRYENEEAVDDSQLPKDRFSAERLKGVDSTLKIQPAELGDSAVYLCASSFPDRGRRGYTFGSGTRLTVV.